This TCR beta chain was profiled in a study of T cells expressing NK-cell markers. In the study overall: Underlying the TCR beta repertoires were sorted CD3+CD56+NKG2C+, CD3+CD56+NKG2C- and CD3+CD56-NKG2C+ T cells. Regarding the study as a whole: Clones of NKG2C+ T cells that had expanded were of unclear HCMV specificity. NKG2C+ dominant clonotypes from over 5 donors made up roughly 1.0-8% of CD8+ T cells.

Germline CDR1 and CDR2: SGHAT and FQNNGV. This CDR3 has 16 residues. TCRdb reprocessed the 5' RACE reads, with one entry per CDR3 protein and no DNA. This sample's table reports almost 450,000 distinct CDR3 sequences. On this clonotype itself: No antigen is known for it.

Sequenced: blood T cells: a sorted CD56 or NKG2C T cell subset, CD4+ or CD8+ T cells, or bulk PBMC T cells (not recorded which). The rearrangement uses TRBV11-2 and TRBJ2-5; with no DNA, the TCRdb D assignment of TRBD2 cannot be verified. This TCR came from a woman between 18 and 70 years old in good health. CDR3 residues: CASSFQSPRPEETQYF.